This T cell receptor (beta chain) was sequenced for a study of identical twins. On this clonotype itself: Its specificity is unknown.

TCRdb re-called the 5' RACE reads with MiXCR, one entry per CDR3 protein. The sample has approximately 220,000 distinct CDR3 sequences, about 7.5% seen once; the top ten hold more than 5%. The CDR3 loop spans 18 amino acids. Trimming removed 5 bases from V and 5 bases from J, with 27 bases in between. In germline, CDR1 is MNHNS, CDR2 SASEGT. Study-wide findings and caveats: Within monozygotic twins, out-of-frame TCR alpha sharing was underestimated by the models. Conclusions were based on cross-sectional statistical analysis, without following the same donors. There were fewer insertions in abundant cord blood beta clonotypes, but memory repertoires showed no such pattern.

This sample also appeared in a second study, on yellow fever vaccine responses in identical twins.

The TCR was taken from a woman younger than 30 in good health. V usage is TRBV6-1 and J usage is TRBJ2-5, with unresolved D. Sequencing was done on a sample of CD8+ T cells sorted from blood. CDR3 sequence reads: CASSQRASRTGGGETQYF. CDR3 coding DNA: TGTGCCAGCAGTCAGCGAGCCTCCCGGACCGGCGGTGGGGAGACCCAGTACTTC.